Included here is one TCR beta chain sequence, with context. Everyone who took part was roughly 18 to 89 years old, and they came from 20 to 25 US areas. Germline values: CDR1 LGHNA, CDR2 YNFKEQ. V was cut by 4 bases and J by 0 bases, with 13 bases left in between. This CDR3 contains 16 residues. This sample is drawn from a study of blood T cell repertoires in COVID-19. Study-wide context: From T cells, B-cell-depleted T cells, or PBMCs came the material, which was cDNA or gDNA.

Here immunoSEQ multiplex PCR was the method, and the copy in TCRdb shows in-frame clones only, minus some. The data contain more than 300,000 clones, under 90% of them singletons. V usage is TRBV4-2 and J usage is TRBJ1-3; tentatively, D is TRBD1 (5 bases). Source material: PBMCs or T cells enriched from blood (not recorded which). The clonotype comes from a woman aged 25 to 39 who had recovered from COVID-19. The chain's CDR3 is CASSPLPGLSGNTIYF. The CDR3 region has the DNA TGTGCCAGCAGCCCACTCCCAGGGCTCTCTGGAAACACCATATATTTT.